Following are 23 T cell receptor beta chains from one sample sequenced in a study of blood T cell repertoires in COVID-19. Sequenced by immunoSEQ multiplex PCR; TCRdb stores in-frame clones only, minus some. This table holds around 78,000 clones, 80% to 90% found once. The specimen was peripheral blood. The receptors were gathered from a man aged 50 or older with active COVID-19.

J is TRBJ2-5 and V is TRBV19, with TRBD1 identical over 10 bases. Germline V lookup: CDR1 LNHDA, CDR2 SQIVND (reference sequence). With 8 bases clipped from V and 3 bases from J, the junction kept 6 bases outside the gene matches. CDR3 size: 14 residues. The chain's CDR3 is CASSSGTGEETQYF. As DNA, the CDR3 is TGTGCCAGTTCCTCCGGGACAGGGGAAGAGACCCAGTACTTC.

The gene calls are TRBV7-8 and TRBJ1-1, with a weak D call TRBD1 (6 bases). CDR3 length: 13 amino acids. V lost 5 bases to trimming and J lost 3 bases, with 10 bases between them. Per the germline V gene, CDR1 is SGHVS and CDR2 is FQNEAQ. CDR3 amino acids: CASSAQGYTEAFF. CDR3 bases: TGTGCCAGCAGCGCACAGGGTTACACTGAAGCTTTCTTT.

Only one count was recorded for this clone. The chain combines TRBV7-3 with TRBJ1-1; no clear D gene. Trimming removed 2 bases from V and 1 base from J, with 14 bases in between. The germline V gene encodes CDR1 SGHTA and CDR2 FQGTGA. The CDR3 extends over 16 amino acids. CDR3 sequence: CASSLRGSTTNTEAFF. The CDR3 DNA reads as TGTGCCAGCAGCTTACGCGGGAGTACAACGAACACTGAAGCTTTCTTT. The complete variable domain, with remaining parts taken from reference TRBV7-3 and TRBJ1-1, reads GAGVSQTPSNKVTEKGKYVELRCDPISGHTALYWYRQSLGQGPEFLIYFQGTGAADDSGLPNDRFFAVRPEGSVSTLKIQRTERGDSAVYLCASSLRGSTTNTEAFFGQGTRLTVV.

This sequence joins TRBV5-1 and TRBJ2-2; a weak D match, TRBD1 (5 bases). With 4 bases removed from V and 0 bases from J, the gap between germline ends came to 13 bases. The CDR3 extends over 16 amino acids. From germline, CDR1 is SGHRS and CDR2 YFSETQ. CDR3 in amino acids: CASSPQRQPNTGELFF. The CDR3 nucleotides are TGCGCCAGCAGCCCCCAGCGACAGCCGAACACCGGGGAGCTGTTTTTT.

The chain carries TRBV7-3 and TRBJ1-2, with 8 positions matching TRBD1. The V gene end was trimmed by 3 bases and the J gene end by 6 bases; junction bases not matched to a gene: 3. The CDR3 runs 13 residues. Germline V gene sequence: CDR1 SGHTA, CDR2 FQGTGA. The CDR3 region is CASSLTGADGYTF. The CDR3 DNA reads TGTGCCAGCAGCTTGACAGGGGCGGATGGCTACACCTTC. Combining the CDR3 with reference TRBV7-3 and TRBJ1-2 gives the whole variable domain GAGVSQTPSNKVTEKGKYVELRCDPISGHTALYWYRQSLGQGPEFLIYFQGTGAADDSGLPNDRFFAVRPEGSVSTLKIQRTERGDSAVYLCASSLTGADGYTFGSGTRLTVV.

J is TRBJ2-3 and V is TRBV6-6; TRBD2 aligns across 8 bases. Germline V gene data show CDR1 as MNHNY and CDR2 as SVGAGI (reference sequence). The CDR3 covers 16 residues. V shed 0 bases, J shed 7 bases, and the junction held 9 bases outside the gene matches. CDR3 region: CASSYSQREYRHTQYF. The DNA of the CDR3 is TGTGCCAGCAGTTACTCCCAGCGGGAGTATCGCCATACGCAGTATTTT.

The chain carries TRBV21-1 and TRBJ1-6; the D segment call TRBD1 is taken from the table without a DNA check. TRBV21-1 is a pseudogene locus. The CDR3 runs to 17 residues. The DNA for the CDR3 is TGTGCCAGCAGCAAAGGCCCCCAGGGCAGCAAAGAATCACCCCTCCACTTT. The encoded protein is CASSKGPQGSKESPLHF.

In DNA form, the CDR3 reads TGCGCCAGCAGCCCGCCCGTGACATACGGCTATGGCTACACCTTC. Translated: CASSPPVTYGYGYTF. The V call is TRBV5-1, the J call TRBJ1-2; D not certain. Trimming stripped 4 bases from V and 4 bases from J, with 17 bases between. CDR3 size: 15 residues. CDR1 is SGHRS, CDR2 YFSETQ, per germline.

The J gene is TRBJ2-7, the V gene TRBV4-1, with D perhaps matching TRBD1 (6 bases). The germline gives CDR1 MGHRA, CDR2 YSYEKL. Deletions cut 1 base from V and 0 bases from J, with 16 bases between. The length of the CDR3 is 17 residues. The CDR3, as DNA: TGCGCCAGCAGCCAAGCCTCAACCGGGACATTCTCCTACGAGCAGTACTTC. Its translation is CASSQASTGTFSYEQYF.

The rearrangement joins TRBV9 to TRBJ2-5; 7 nucleotides agree with TRBD2. The CDR3 is made up of 17 amino acids. Germline-derived CDR1 and CDR2 are SGDLS and YYNGEE. The trim removed 4 bases at V and 3 bases at J, leaving 15 bases unmatched. The CDR3 reads CASSPRLLAGVKETQYF. The CDR3 DNA reads TGTGCCAGCAGCCCGAGACTATTGGCGGGAGTAAAAGAGACCCAGTACTTC.

The V and J genes are TRBV28 and TRBJ2-7; no clear D. Trimming shortened V by 5 bases and J by 3 bases, and 8 bases separated the two germline ends. There are 12 residues in the CDR3. Germline-derived CDR1 and CDR2 are MDHEN and SYDVKM. Written as DNA, the CDR3 is TGTGCCAGCAGTAAACACAACTACGAGCAGTACTTC. Translated: CASSKHNYEQYF.

This clone was detected once. The rearrangement joins TRBV2 to TRBJ2-4, with D possibly being TRBD2 (6 bases). The CDR3 covers 15 residues. With 8 bases removed from V and 3 bases from J, the gap between germline ends came to 17 bases. The germline gives CDR1 SNHLY, CDR2 FYNNEI. As DNA, the CDR3 is TGTGCCAGCCGGTCGGGTCGGGGAGGCAAAAACATTCAGTACTTC. It yields the protein CASRSGRGGKNIQYF.

A single count supports this clone. The chain links TRBV6-5 to TRBJ1-1, with no clear D. Germline V lookup: CDR1 MNHEY, CDR2 SVGAGI. This CDR3 comprises 15 residues. V was pared by 7 bases and J by 7 bases, with 22 bases between. The CDR3 loop is CASTYREGGDSEAFF. CDR3 nucleotides: TGTGCCAGCACCTACCGGGAGGGCGGGGATAGTGAAGCTTTCTTT.

This clone has a single count. The chain joins TRBV12-3 or TRBV12-4 to TRBJ2-3; 7 nucleotides align to TRBD2. The CDR3 extends over 13 amino acids. Unmatched junction bases numbered 8, after V lost 8 bases and J lost 6 bases. CDR3 nucleotide sequence: TGTGCCAGCCGGCTTTCGGGAGGTGATACGCAGTATTTT. Translated, it gives CASRLSGGDTQYF.

The chain employs TRBV4-1 and TRBJ2-7; 9 nucleotides align to TRBD2. V shed 2 bases, J shed 9 bases, and the junction held 14 bases outside the gene matches. The CDR3 length is 16 residues. Germline V gives CDR1 MGHRA, CDR2 YSYEKL. The chain's CDR3 is CASSQLTSGSTSGQYF. The CDR3 bases are TGCGCCAGCAGCCAATTAACTAGCGGGTCAACTTCGGGGCAGTACTTC.

The rearrangement joins TRBV4-3 to TRBJ2-7; maybe TRBD2 (6 bases). Germline CDR1 and CDR2: LGHNA and YSLEER. This CDR3 is built from 15 residues. V lost 3 bases and J lost 6, with 18 bases in between. CDR3 in amino acids: CASSHSPGERGEQYF. The CDR3 DNA reads TGCGCCAGCAGCCATAGTCCGGGAGAACGGGGCGAGCAGTACTTC.

The gene calls are TRBV27 and TRBJ2-6; D uncertain. This CDR3 contains 15 residues. V was pared by 1 base and J by 0 bases, with 4 bases between. Per germline, CDR1 MNHEY and CDR2 SMNVEV (reference sequence). This CDR3 is CASSLFLSGANVLTF. DNA for the CDR3: TGTGCCAGCAGTTTATTCCTCTCTGGGGCCAACGTCCTGACTTTC.

V is TRBV25-1 and J is TRBJ2-2; the D gene is possibly TRBD1 (5 bases). Germline V CDR1 and CDR2: MGHDK, SYGVNS. CDR3 length: 16 amino acids. Deletions cut 5 bases from V and 4 bases from J, with 17 bases between. CDR3 bases: TGTGCCAGCAGTCCTCGAAGGGGCCAGGCCACCGGGGAGCTGTTTTTT. This translates into CASSPRRGQATGELFF.

This chain connects TRBV6-2 or TRBV6-3 to TRBJ1-5; 7 bases match TRBD1. Unmatched junction bases numbered 4, after V lost 2 bases and J lost 0 bases. The CDR3 consists of 16 residues. Per germline, CDR1 MNHEY and CDR2 SVGEGT. As DNA, the CDR3 is TGTGCCAGCAGTTACCAGGGGACAGTTAGCAATCAGCCCCAGCATTTT. Its protein product is CASSYQGTVSNQPQHF.

The chain recombines TRBV12-3 or TRBV12-4 with TRBJ1-2, with D unresolved. The germline V and J ends were trimmed by 3 bases and 5 bases, with 10 bases remaining between them. This CDR3 has 13 amino acids. CDR3 amino acids: CASSLEGRYGYTF. The DNA of the CDR3 is TGTGCCAGCAGTTTGGAGGGCCGGTATGGCTACACCTTC.

J is TRBJ2-1 and V is TRBV30; 9 nucleotides align to TRBD2. Germline V lookup: CDR1 GTSNPN, CDR2 SVGIG (reference sequence). The trim removed 0 bases at V and 6 bases at J, leaving 3 bases unmatched. The CDR3 length is 14 residues. The CDR3 DNA is TGTGCCTGGAGTGTAAAAGCGGGGGGCAATGAGCAGTTCTTC. Protein: CAWSVKAGGNEQFF.

The chain uses TRBV18 and TRBJ2-1, with TRBD1 matching 10 bases. CDR1 and CDR2 from the germline V gene are KGHSH and LQKENI. V lost 5 bases to trimming and J lost 7 bases; unmatched junction nucleotides: 8. The CDR3 covers 15 residues. CDR3 in amino acids: CASSELPGQGNEQFF. The CDR3 region has the DNA TGTGCCAGCTCAGAACTACCGGGACAGGGGAATGAGCAGTTCTTC.

The chain couples TRBV4-2 to TRBJ2-1; 11 nucleotides match TRBD2. The trim removed 0 bases at V and 6 bases at J, leaving 7 bases unmatched. Germline V CDR1 and CDR2: LGHNA, YNFKEQ. The CDR3 sequence is 17 residues long. CDR3 in amino acids: CASSQDSGGASSNEQFF. The CDR3 DNA reads as TGTGCCAGCAGCCAAGATAGCGGGGGGGCATCTAGCAATGAGCAGTTCTTC.